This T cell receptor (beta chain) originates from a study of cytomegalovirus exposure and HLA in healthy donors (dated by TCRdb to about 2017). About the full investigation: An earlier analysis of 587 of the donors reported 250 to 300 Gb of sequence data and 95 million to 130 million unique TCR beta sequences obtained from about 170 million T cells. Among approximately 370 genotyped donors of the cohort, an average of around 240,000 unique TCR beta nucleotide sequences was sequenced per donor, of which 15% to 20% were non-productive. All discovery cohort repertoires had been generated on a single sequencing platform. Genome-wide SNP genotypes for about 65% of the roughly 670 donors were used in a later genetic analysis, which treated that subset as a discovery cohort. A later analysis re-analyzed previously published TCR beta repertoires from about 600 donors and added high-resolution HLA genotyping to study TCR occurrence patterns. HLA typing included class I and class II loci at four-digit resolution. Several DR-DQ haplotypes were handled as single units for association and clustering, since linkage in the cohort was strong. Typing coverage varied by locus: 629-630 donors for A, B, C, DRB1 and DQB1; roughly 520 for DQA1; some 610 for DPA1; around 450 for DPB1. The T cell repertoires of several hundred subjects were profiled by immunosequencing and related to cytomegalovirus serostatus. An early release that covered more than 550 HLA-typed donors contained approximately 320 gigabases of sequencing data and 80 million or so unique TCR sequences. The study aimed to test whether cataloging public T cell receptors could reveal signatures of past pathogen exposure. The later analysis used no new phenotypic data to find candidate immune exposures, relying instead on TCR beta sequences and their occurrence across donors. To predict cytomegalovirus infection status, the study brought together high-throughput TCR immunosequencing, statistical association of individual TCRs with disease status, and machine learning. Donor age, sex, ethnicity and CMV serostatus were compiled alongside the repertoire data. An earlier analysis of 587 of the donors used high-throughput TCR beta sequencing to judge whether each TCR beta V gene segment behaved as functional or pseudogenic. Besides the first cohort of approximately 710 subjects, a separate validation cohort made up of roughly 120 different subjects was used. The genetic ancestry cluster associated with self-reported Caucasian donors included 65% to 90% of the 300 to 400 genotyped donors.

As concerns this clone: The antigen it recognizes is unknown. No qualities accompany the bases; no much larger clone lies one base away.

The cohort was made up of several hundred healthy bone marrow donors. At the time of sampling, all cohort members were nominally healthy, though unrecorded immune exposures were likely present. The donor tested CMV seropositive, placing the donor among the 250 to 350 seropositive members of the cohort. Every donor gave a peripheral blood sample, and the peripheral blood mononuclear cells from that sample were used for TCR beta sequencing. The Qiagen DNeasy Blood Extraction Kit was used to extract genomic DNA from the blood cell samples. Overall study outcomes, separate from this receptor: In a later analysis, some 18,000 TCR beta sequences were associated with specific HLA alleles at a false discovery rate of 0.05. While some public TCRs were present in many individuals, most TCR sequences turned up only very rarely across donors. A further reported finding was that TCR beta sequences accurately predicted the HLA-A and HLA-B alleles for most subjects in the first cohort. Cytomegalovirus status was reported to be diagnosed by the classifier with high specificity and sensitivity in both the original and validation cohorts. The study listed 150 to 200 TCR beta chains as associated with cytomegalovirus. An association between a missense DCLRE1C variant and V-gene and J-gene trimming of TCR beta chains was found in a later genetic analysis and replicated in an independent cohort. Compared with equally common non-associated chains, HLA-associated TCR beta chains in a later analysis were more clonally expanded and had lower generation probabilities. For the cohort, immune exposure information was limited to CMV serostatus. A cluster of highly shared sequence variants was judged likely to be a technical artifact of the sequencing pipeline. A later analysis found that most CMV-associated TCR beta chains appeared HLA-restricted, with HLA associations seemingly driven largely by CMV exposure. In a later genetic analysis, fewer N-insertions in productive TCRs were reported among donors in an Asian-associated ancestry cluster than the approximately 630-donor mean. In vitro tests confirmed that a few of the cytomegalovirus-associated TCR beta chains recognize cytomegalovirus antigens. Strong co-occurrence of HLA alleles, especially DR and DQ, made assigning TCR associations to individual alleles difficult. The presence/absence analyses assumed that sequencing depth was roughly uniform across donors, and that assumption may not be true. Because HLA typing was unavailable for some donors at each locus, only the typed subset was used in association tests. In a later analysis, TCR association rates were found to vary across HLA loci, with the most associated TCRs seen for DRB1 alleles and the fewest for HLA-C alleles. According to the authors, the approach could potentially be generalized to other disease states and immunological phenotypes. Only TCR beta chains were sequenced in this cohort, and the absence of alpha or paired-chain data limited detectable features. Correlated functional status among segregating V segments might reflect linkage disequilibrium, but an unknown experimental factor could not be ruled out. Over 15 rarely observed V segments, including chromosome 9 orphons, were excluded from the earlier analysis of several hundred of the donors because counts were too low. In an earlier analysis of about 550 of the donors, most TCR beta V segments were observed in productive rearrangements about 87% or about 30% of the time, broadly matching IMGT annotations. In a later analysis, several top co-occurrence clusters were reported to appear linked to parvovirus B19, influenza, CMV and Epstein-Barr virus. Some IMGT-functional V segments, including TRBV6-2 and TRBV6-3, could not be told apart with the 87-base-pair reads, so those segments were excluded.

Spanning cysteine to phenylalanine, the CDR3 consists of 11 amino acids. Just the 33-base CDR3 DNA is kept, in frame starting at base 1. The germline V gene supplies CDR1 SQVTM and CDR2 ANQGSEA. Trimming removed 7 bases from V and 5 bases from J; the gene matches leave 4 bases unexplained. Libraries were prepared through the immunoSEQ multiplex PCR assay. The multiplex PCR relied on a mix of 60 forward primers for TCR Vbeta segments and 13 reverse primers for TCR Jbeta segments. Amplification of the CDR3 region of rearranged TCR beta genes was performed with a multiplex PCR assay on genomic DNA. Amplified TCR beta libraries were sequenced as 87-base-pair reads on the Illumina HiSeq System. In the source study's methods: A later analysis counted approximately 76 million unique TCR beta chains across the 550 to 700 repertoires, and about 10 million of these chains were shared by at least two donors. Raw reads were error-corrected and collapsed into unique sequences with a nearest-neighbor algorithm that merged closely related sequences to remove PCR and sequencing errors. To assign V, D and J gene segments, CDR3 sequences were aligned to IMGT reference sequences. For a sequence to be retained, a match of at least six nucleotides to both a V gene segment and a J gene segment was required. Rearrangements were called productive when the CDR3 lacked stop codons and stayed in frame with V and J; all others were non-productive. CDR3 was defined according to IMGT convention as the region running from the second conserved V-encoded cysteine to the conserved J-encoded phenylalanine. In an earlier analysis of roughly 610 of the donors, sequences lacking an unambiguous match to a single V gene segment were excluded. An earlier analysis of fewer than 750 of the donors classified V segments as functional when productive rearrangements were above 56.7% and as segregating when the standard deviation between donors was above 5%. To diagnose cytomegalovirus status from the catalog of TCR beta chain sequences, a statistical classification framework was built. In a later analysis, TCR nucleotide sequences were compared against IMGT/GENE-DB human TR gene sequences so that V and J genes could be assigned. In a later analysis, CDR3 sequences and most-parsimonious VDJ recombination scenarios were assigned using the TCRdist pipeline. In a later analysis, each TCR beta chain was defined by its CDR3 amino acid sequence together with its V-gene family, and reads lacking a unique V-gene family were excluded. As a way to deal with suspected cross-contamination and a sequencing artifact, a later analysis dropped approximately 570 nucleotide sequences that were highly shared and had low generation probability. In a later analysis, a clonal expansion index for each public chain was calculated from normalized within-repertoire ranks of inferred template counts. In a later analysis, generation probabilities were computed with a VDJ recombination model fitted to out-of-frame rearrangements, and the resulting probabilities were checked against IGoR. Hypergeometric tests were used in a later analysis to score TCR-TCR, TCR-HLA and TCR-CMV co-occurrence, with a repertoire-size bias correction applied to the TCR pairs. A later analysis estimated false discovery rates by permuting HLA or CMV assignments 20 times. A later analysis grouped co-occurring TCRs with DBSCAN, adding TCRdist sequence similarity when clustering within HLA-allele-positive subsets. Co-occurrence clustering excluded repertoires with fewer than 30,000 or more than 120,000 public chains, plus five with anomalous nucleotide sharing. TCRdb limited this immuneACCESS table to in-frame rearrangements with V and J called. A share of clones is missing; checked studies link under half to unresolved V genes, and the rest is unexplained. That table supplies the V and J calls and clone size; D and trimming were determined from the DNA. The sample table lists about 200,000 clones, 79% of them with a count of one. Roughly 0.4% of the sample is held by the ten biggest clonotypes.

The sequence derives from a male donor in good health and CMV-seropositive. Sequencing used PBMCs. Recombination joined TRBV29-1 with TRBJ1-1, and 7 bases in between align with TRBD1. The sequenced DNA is TGCAGCGGAAACAGGGGTACTGAAGCTTTCTTT. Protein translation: CSGNRGTEAFF.